One sample yielded the 32 T cell receptor beta chains listed below, sequenced in a study of cytomegalovirus exposure and HLA in healthy donors. Profiling relied on immunoSEQ multiplex PCR, and the TCRdb table lists in-frame clones only, not all of them. The data hold about 130,000 clones, with around 95% observed a single time. Sequencing input: PBMCs. The receptors here all came from a man younger than 30 in good health and CMV-seronegative.

The V and J genes are TRBV28 and TRBJ2-2, with D perhaps matching TRBD1 (6 bases). V lost 5 bases and J lost 5, with 15 bases in between. This CDR3 is built from 15 residues. Germline lookup yields CDR1 MDHEN and CDR2 SYDVKM. Here the CDR3 reads CASSTGTLNTGELFF. The CDR3 DNA reads TGTGCCAGCAGTACCGGGACACTAAATACCGGGGAGCTGTTTTTT.

This chain uses TRBV11-3 with TRBJ2-1, with unresolved D. CDR3 size: 12 residues. Germline CDR1 and CDR2: SGHNT and YENEEA. V lost 1 base and J 8 bases, leaving 6 bases between the germline ends. In DNA, the CDR3 is TGTGCCAGCAGCTTAGTTGAGGATGAGCAGTTCTTC. It is translated as CASSLVEDEQFF.

The DNA of the CDR3 is TGTGCCAGCAGGCCAACAACGAACACTGAAGCTTTCTTT. Protein sequence: CASRPTTNTEAFF. V usage is TRBV7-2 and J usage is TRBJ1-1; no clear D gene. This CDR3 region has 13 residues. V lost 6 bases and J 1 base, leaving 9 bases between the germline ends. Germline CDR1 is SGHTA and CDR2 is FQGNSA.

This clone was picked up a small number of times. The J gene is TRBJ1-5, the V gene TRBV15; D not certain. CDR3 size: 14 residues. V shed 8 bases and J shed 3 bases, with 14 bases lying between them. Germline CDR1 reads LNHNV; CDR2 reads YYDKDF (reference sequence). The CDR3 region has the DNA TGTGCCACCGCCCCCCTCGCCTACAATCAGCCCCAGCATTTT. Translation gives CATAPLAYNQPQHF.

The chain recombines TRBV14 with TRBJ1-2; D possibly corresponds to TRBD1 (5 bases). The germline gives CDR1 SGHDN, CDR2 FVKESK. The CDR3 length is 13 residues. The V and J ends lost 3 bases and 6 bases respectively, with 11 bases between them. The CDR3 loop reads CASSQLGVDGYTF. CDR3 nucleotide sequence: TGTGCCAGCAGCCAGTTAGGGGTGGATGGCTACACCTTC. The whole variable domain, filled in from reference TRBV14 and TRBJ1-2, reads EAGVTQFPSHSVIEKGQTVTLRCDPISGHDNLYWYRRVMGKEIKFLLHFVKESKQDESGMPNNRFLAERTGGTYSTLKVQPAELEDSGVYFCASSQLGVDGYTFGSGTRLTVV.

The chain uses TRBV30 and TRBJ2-3, with D tentatively TRBD1 (6 bases). Trimming took off 5 bases at V and 8 bases at J, with 20 bases between the two ends. Germline V gene lookup returns CDR1 GTSNPN and CDR2 SVGIG (reference sequence). This CDR3 has 14 amino acids. The CDR3, as DNA: TGTGCCTGGGAATCGGGTCAGTTACAGGGTACGCAGTATTTT. Protein product: CAWESGQLQGTQYF.

This chain joins TRBV9 and TRBJ1-1; D gene ambiguous. The CDR3 is 15 amino acids. Germline V gene data show CDR1 as SGDLS and CDR2 as YYNGEE. V was pared by 4 bases and J by 4 bases, with 17 bases between. CDR3 residues: CASSSGPSGITEAFF. The CDR3 DNA reads as TGTGCCAGCAGCTCCGGACCCTCCGGGATCACTGAAGCTTTCTTT. Full variable domain (remainder filled in from reference TRBV9 and TRBJ1-1): DSGVTQTPKHLITATGQRVTLRCSPRSGDLSVYWYQQSLDQGLQFLIQYYNGEERAKGNILERFSAQQFPDLHSELNLSSLELGDSALYFCASSSGPSGITEAFFGQGTRLTVV.

The V and J genes are TRBV7-2 and TRBJ1-1, with a weak D call TRBD1 (5 bases). The CDR3 extends over 13 amino acids. V shed 4 bases and J shed 2 bases, with 8 bases lying between them. The germline V gene has CDR1 SGHTA and CDR2 FQGNSA. CDR3 protein: CASSSQGNTEAFF. The CDR3, as DNA: TGTGCCAGCAGCTCCCAGGGAAACACTGAAGCTTTCTTT.

The gene calls are TRBV30 and TRBJ2-7, with TRBD1 matching over 7 bases. With V trimmed by 3 bases and J by 12 bases, 8 bases remained unmatched. This CDR3 has 11 amino acids. In germline, CDR1 is GTSNPN, CDR2 SVGIG (reference sequence). The CDR3 DNA reads TGTGCCTGGAGCTTAGAGGGACAGAGGTACTTC. This translates into CAWSLEGQRYF.

Notes on this clone: Compared with germline, one end of the junction differs, possibly owing to a read error. This chain uses TRBV11-1 with TRBJ2-7; 9 bases map to TRBD2. The germline CDR1 and CDR2 sequences are SGHAT and FQDESV (reference sequence). There are 14 residues in the CDR3. The DNA of the CDR3 is TGTGCCAGCAGCATAGCGGGAGTCTCCTACGAGCAGTACTTC. Translated, it gives CASSIAGVSYEQYF.

The chain is built from TRBV7-9 and TRBJ1-2; D ambiguous. V was pared by 0 bases and J by 3 bases, with 11 bases between. The CDR3 runs to 15 residues. Germline assignment: CDR1 SEHNR and CDR2 FQNEAQ (reference sequence). DNA of the CDR3: TGTGCCAGCAGCTTAGCAGACACCGTATACTATGGCTACACCTTC. The encoded protein is CASSLADTVYYGYTF.

The rearrangement uses TRBV15 and TRBJ1-4; 7 bases fit TRBD1. CDR1 and CDR2 from the germline V gene are LNHNV and YYDKDF (reference sequence). With 1 base clipped from V and 5 bases from J, the junction kept 7 bases outside the gene matches. This CDR3 has 16 residues. DNA for the CDR3: TGTGCCACCAGCAGAGTTTTACAGGGGTTGAATGAAAAACTGTTTTTT. Translated: CATSRVLQGLNEKLFF.

In its sample, this clone was seen once. The chain uses TRBV11-3 and TRBJ2-1, with TRBD1 identical over 10 bases. Germline assignment: CDR1 SGHNT and CDR2 YENEEA. V shed 5 bases and J 4 bases; nucleotides not matched to a gene: 5. The CDR3 is 15 residues long. The CDR3 DNA follows: TGTGCCAGCAGCCAAAGACAGGGGGCATACAATGAGCAGTTCTTC. This translates into CASSQRQGAYNEQFF.

V is TRBV27 and J is TRBJ1-1; maybe TRBD1 (5 bases). Germline loops: CDR1 MNHEY, CDR2 SMNVEV (reference sequence). The V gene lost 3 bases and the J gene lost 5 bases, with 13 bases spanning the gap. The CDR3 length is 14 residues. CDR3 sequence reads: CASSFQEGWTEAFF. The DNA for the CDR3 is TGTGCCAGCAGTTTCCAGGAGGGGTGGACTGAAGCTTTCTTT.

This chain links TRBV15 with TRBJ2-7, with D tentatively TRBD1 (6 bases). The V and J ends lost 1 base and 3 bases respectively, with 10 bases between them. This CDR3 is built from 14 residues. Germline V CDR1 and CDR2: LNHNV, YYDKDF (reference sequence). The CDR3 is CATSRVGHLYEQYF. The CDR3 nucleotides are TGTGCCACCAGCAGAGTGGGACACCTCTACGAGCAGTACTTC.

In its sample, this clone was seen once. The chain couples TRBV15 to TRBJ1-2; perhaps TRBD1 as D (5 bases). V lost 0 bases and J 4 bases, leaving 6 bases between the germline ends. This CDR3 spans 13 amino acids. Germline lookup yields CDR1 LNHNV and CDR2 YYDKDF (reference sequence). This CDR3 is CATSRDDSYGYTF. As DNA, the CDR3 is TGTGCCACCAGCAGAGACGACAGCTATGGCTACACCTTC.

In this sample, this clone turned up once. In nucleotides, the CDR3 is TGTGCCAGCAGATCCGGACACGGATGGTACGAGCAGTACTTC. Protein: CASRSGHGWYEQYF. The V gene is TRBV6-5, the J gene TRBJ2-7; D may be TRBD1 (5 bases). Per germline, CDR1 MNHEY and CDR2 SVGAGI. The length of the CDR3 is 14 residues. V lost 6 bases to trimming and J lost 4 bases, with 16 bases between them.

This clone appeared a single time. J is TRBJ1-3 and V is TRBV27; D possibly corresponds to TRBD1 (5 bases). V was trimmed by 5 bases and J by 4 bases, leaving 15 bases between them. The CDR3 contains 15 residues. Germline loops: CDR1 MNHEY, CDR2 SMNVEV (reference sequence). This CDR3 is CASSPGLAGGNTIYF. The DNA for the CDR3 is TGTGCCAGCAGTCCGGGACTGGCCGGGGGAAACACCATATATTTT.

The chain joins TRBV28 to TRBJ1-5; possible D gene TRBD1, 6 bases. The germline V gene encodes CDR1 MDHEN and CDR2 SYDVKM. This CDR3 is built from 13 residues. Trimming pared 6 bases from V and 4 bases from J, leaving 10 bases between. CDR3 sequence: CASSRQVNQPQHF. The CDR3 bases are TGTGCCAGCAGCAGACAGGTAAATCAGCCCCAGCATTTT.

The CDR3 region has the DNA TGTGCCAGCAGCTTTACCAGGGGGCGTGGGGAAAAACTGTTTTTT. Translation: CASSFTRGRGEKLFF. J is TRBJ1-4 and V is TRBV7-2; TRBD1 aligns across 8 bases. V was pared by 3 bases and J by 8 bases, with 8 bases of the junction left unmatched. This CDR3 region has 15 residues. Per the germline V gene, CDR1 is SGHTA and CDR2 is FQGNSA.

V gene TRBV27 combines with J gene TRBJ2-7; 9 nucleotides agree with TRBD1. The CDR3 is 13 amino acids. V was clipped by 6 bases and J by 3 bases; unmatched bases: 3. Germline values: CDR1 MNHEY, CDR2 SMNVEV (reference sequence). The CDR3 region is CASRDRGIYEQYF. The CDR3 bases are TGTGCCAGCAGGGACAGGGGAATCTACGAGCAGTACTTC.

This chain links TRBV7-8 with TRBJ1-1, with TRBD1 matching 7 bases. The CDR3 spans 15 residues. Trimming removed 5 bases from V and 4 bases from J; junction bases left unmatched: 10. CDR1 SGHVS and CDR2 FQNEAQ come from the germline V gene. The CDR3 reads CASSPTQGRGTEAFF. The CDR3 DNA is TGTGCCAGCAGCCCAACACAGGGGCGGGGCACTGAAGCTTTCTTT.

The chain carries TRBV7-2 and TRBJ1-2, with D hard to call. The CDR3 is 13 amino acids. The V end was cut by 5 bases, the J end by 2 bases, with 9 bases between. Looked up from germline, CDR1 is SGHTA and CDR2 is FQGNSA. The CDR3 protein is CASSPPVNYGYTF. The DNA for the CDR3 is TGTGCCAGCAGCCCCCCAGTCAACTATGGCTACACCTTC.

V gene TRBV27 combines with J gene TRBJ2-7; the match to TRBD1 covers 9 bases. The germline CDR1 and CDR2 sequences are MNHEY and SMNVEV (reference sequence). CDR3 size: 15 residues. The J segment lost 4 bases and the V segment lost 1 base, leaving 5 bases of the junction unmatched. CDR3 bases: TGTGCCAGCAGTTTATTGGGGACAGGGTCTTACGAGCAGTACTTC. Amino acids: CASSLLGTGSYEQYF.

V and J are TRBV6-5 and TRBJ2-1; 8 nucleotides line up with TRBD1. The CDR3 runs to 15 residues. Germline V CDR1 and CDR2: MNHEY, SVGAGI. After removal of 4 bases from V and 7 bases from J, the junction contained 9 bases not matched to a gene. DNA of the CDR3: TGTGCCAGCAGTTCTGACAGGGGTTCTTTGAATGAGCAGTTCTTC. It yields the protein CASSSDRGSLNEQFF.

The chain joins TRBV29-1 to TRBJ1-2; TRBD1 matches 12 bases. Germline CDR1 reads SQVTM; CDR2 reads ANQGSEA. The trim removed 0 bases at V and 12 bases at J, leaving 17 bases unmatched. The CDR3 loop spans 17 amino acids. CDR3 sequence (DNA): TGCAGCGTTGAAGATCGAGGCGGGGACAGGGGGCAACTGGGCCACACCTTC. Residues: CSVEDRGGDRGQLGHTF.

The chain couples TRBV19 to TRBJ2-5; D may be TRBD2 (5 bases). The CDR3 has 14 amino acids. Germline V CDR1 and CDR2: LNHDA, SQIVND (reference sequence). V lost 6 bases to trimming and J lost 5 bases, with 16 bases between them. The CDR3 region is CASSRTVTGETQYF. CDR3 DNA sequence: TGTGCCAGTAGCAGGACTGTCACGGGGGAGACCCAGTACTTC.

J is TRBJ2-6 and V is TRBV18; 8 bases are a match to TRBD1. Germline V gene data show CDR1 as KGHSH and CDR2 as LQKENI. V lost 4 bases, J lost 0 bases, and 5 bases stayed unmatched. There are 17 residues in the CDR3. This chain's CDR3 is CASSQQGASSGANVLTF. The CDR3 nucleotides are TGTGCCAGCTCACAGCAGGGGGCGAGCTCTGGGGCCAACGTCCTGACTTTC.

The chain is built from TRBV9 and TRBJ2-3, with D unresolved. The CDR3 runs 15 residues. V lost 2 bases and J 4 bases, leaving 14 bases between the germline ends. The germline CDR1 and CDR2 sequences are SGDLS and YYNGEE. The chain's CDR3 is CASSVQSSRSDTQYF. The CDR3 coding sequence is TGTGCCAGCAGCGTTCAGTCCAGTCGTTCAGATACGCAGTATTTT.

The V and J genes are TRBV27 and TRBJ2-2; 8 bases fit TRBD2. V shed 5 bases and J 6 bases; nucleotides not matched to a gene: 8. The germline gives CDR1 MNHEY, CDR2 SMNVEV (reference sequence). This CDR3 region has 15 residues. In nucleotides, the CDR3 is TGTGCCAGCAGTGCGGGACTAGTGCGGGCCGGGGAGCTGTTTTTT. Translating gives CASSAGLVRAGELFF.

The chain employs TRBV13 and TRBJ2-1; no firm D call. Germline values: CDR1 PRHDT, CDR2 FYEKMQ (reference sequence). V dropped 1 base and J dropped 3 bases, with 4 bases sitting between them. The CDR3 is 13 residues long. The CDR3 DNA follows: TGTGCCAGCAGCTTAGCCCTCTACAATGAGCAGTTCTTC. Protein product: CASSLALYNEQFF.

The rearrangement links TRBV18 to TRBJ1-2, with a possible D match to TRBD1 (6 bases). V gave up 5 bases and J gave up 5 bases, with 12 bases separating them. The germline V gene has CDR1 KGHSH and CDR2 LQKENI. This CDR3 has 13 residues. The CDR3, as DNA: TGTGCCAGCTCAGGGGACCAGGGGTATGGCTACACCTTC. Its translation is CASSGDQGYGYTF.